The 19 T cell receptor beta chains below come from one sample, sequenced in a study of metastatic and nonmetastatic thyroid tumors. TCRdb ran MiXCR on the PCR reads. The sample comprises some 93,000 clones, over 9.5% of which are singletons, and around 10% rests with the top ten. Thyroid surgery had not been preceded by any treatment in any patient. Sequenced sample: blood. Every receptor here comes from a female donor with papillary thyroid cancer or a benign thyroid nodule (not recorded which). Some clones in this sample may be carry-over from other donors' samples.

This clone occurred a few times. V usage is TRBV5-1 and J usage is TRBJ2-5; TRBD2 agrees at 9 bases. Germline CDR1 reads SGHRS; CDR2 reads YFSETQ. There are 16 residues in the CDR3. V lost 7 bases to trimming and J lost 2 bases; unmatched junction nucleotides: 12. CDR3 in DNA: TGCGCCAGCTCTTCCGGGGGACTAGCAGGTCAAGAGACCCAGTACTTC. Translating gives CASSSGGLAGQETQYF.

This clone came up many times. The chain combines TRBV11-3 with TRBJ2-7, with 12 bases matching TRBD2. CDR3 length: 15 amino acids. CDR1 SGHNT and CDR2 YENEEA come from the germline V gene. V shed 5 bases and J 5 bases; nucleotides not matched to a gene: 7. The DNA of the CDR3 is TGTGCCAGCAGCATCGGACTAGCGGGAACCAACGAGCAGTACTTC. Translated, it gives CASSIGLAGTNEQYF.

This clone came up many times. Other DNA sequences within the sample encode an identical CDR3. The chain employs TRBV20-1 and TRBJ2-3, with 8 bases fitting TRBD2. V lost 5 bases and J lost 9; bases outside the gene matches: 4. This CDR3 spans 11 amino acids. The germline gives CDR1 DFQATT, CDR2 SNEGSKA (reference sequence). The CDR3 DNA reads TGCAGTGCTCCCCGCGGGGGGACGCAGTATTTT. It is translated as CSAPRGGTQYF.

This clone was seen ten or more times. The gene calls are TRBV7-8 and TRBJ2-2; a possible D gene is TRBD1 (5 bases). Per the germline V gene, CDR1 is SGHVS and CDR2 is FQNEAQ. Trimming stripped 11 bases from V and 0 bases from J, with 13 bases between. CDR3 length: 14 residues. The chain's CDR3 is CAALGRANTGELFF. The CDR3 DNA sequence: TGTGCCGCCCTGGGCAGGGCGAACACCGGGGAGCTGTTTTTT.

At least ten counts were recorded for this clone. The V gene is TRBV20-1, the J gene TRBJ2-7, with 7 bases fitting TRBD2. This CDR3 has 12 residues. Trimming at V came to 0 bases and at J to 9 bases, leaving 5 bases not matched to a gene. Germline lookup yields CDR1 DFQATT and CDR2 SNEGSKA (reference sequence). The DNA of the CDR3 is TGCAGTGCTAGAGATCAGGGCGGGGGGCAGTACTTC. Translated, it gives CSARDQGGGQYF.

This clone was seen ten or more times. V gene TRBV15 combines with J gene TRBJ2-7; D is perhaps TRBD1 or TRBD2 (5 bases each). Between the trimmed V and J ends, which lost 3 bases and 8 bases, there was a span of 20 bases. Germline CDR1 reads LNHNV; CDR2 reads YYDKDF (reference sequence). The CDR3 extends over 15 amino acids. The CDR3 sequence: CATSRGEPARRKQYF. In nucleotides, the CDR3 is TGTGCCACCAGCAGGGGGGAGCCGGCGCGAAGGAAGCAGTACTTC.

In this sample, this clone turned up many times. The chain combines TRBV6-5 with TRBJ1-1; tentative D call: TRBD1 (5 bases). The V and J ends lost 2 bases and 1 base respectively, with 8 bases between them. CDR1 is MNHEY, CDR2 SVGAGI, per germline. This CDR3 region has 14 residues. In DNA form, the CDR3 reads TGTGCCAGCAGTTACGAGGGGACGAACACTGAAGCTTTCTTT. Its protein product is CASSYEGTNTEAFF.

This clone was picked up one time. The V and J genes are TRBV20-1 and TRBJ2-7; a possible D gene is TRBD1 (6 bases). This CDR3 spans 17 amino acids. Trimming took off 3 bases at V and 5 bases at J, with 26 bases between the two ends. Germline-derived CDR1 and CDR2 are DFQATT and SNEGSKA (reference sequence). For the CDR3, the DNA is TGCAGTGCTAGCTACGGACTGCAGGGGACGGCCTTAAACGAGCAGTACTTC. This codes for CSASYGLQGTALNEQYF.

Worth noting for this clone: This may arise from a read error, as a much more abundant clone is one base away. This chain uses TRBV5-1 with TRBJ2-4, with D perhaps being TRBD1 or TRBD2 (6 bases each). The CDR3 contains 16 residues. V was shortened by 0 bases and J by 5 bases, with 15 bases between the two germline ends. CDR1 is SGHRS, CDR2 YFSETQ, per germline. The DNA of the CDR3 is TGCGCCAGCAGCTTGGGAGGGGGGATAGCACAAAACATTCAGTACTTC. Its translation is CASSLGGGIAQNIQYF. Drawing the rest from reference TRBV5-1 and TRBJ2-4, the complete variable domain is KAGVTQTPRYLIKTRGQQVTLSCSPISGHRSVSWYQQTPGQGLQFLFEYFSETQRNKGNFPGRFSGRQFSNSRSEMNVSTLELGDSALYLCASSLGGGIAQNIQYFGAGTRLSVL.

This clone has more than one count but fewer than ten. V is TRBV2 and J is TRBJ2-3, with a possible D match to TRBD2 (5 bases). The V gene lost 4 bases and the J gene lost 5 bases, with 7 bases spanning the gap. Germline assignment: CDR1 SNHLY and CDR2 FYNNEI. The CDR3 contains 12 residues. CDR3 protein: CASSGREDTQYF. CDR3 DNA: TGTGCCAGCAGTGGACGGGAAGATACGCAGTATTTT.

This clone was recorded at least ten times. The genes are TRBV20-1 and TRBJ2-1, with D possibly matching TRBD1 (5 bases). This CDR3 has 12 residues. The germline V and J ends were trimmed by 5 bases and 7 bases, with 12 bases remaining between them. Germline CDR1 reads DFQATT; CDR2 reads SNEGSKA (reference sequence). CDR3 DNA sequence: TGCAGTGCTCAGGACATAGGGAATGAGCAGTTCTTC. It encodes CSAQDIGNEQFF.

There are many counts of this clone. The J gene is TRBJ2-1, the V gene TRBV30; D ambiguous. The germline V and J ends were trimmed by 4 bases and 4 bases, with 8 bases remaining between them. CDR1 is GTSNPN and CDR2 is SVGIG in the germline V gene (reference sequence). The CDR3 is 12 residues long. The CDR3 protein is CAWKAVYNEQFF. CDR3 nucleotide sequence: TGTGCCTGGAAAGCAGTATACAATGAGCAGTTCTTC.

This clone appeared many times. The chain couples TRBV7-2 to TRBJ2-3, with D possibly matching TRBD1 (7 bases). CDR1 is SGHTA, CDR2 FQGNSA, per germline. The V gene lost 2 bases and the J gene lost 3 bases, with 12 bases spanning the gap. The CDR3 consists of 15 residues. The CDR3 nucleotides are TGTGCCAGCAGCTTACAGGGGGGATATACAGATACGCAGTATTTT. It codes for CASSLQGGYTDTQYF.

Concerning this clone: The junction departs from the called germline gene at one end, perhaps through a read error. The CDR3 nucleotides read TGCAATGCTAGCCACCGGTACAATGAGCAGTTCTTC. It encodes CNASHRYNEQFF. V usage is TRBV20-1 and J usage is TRBJ2-1; D possibly corresponds to TRBD2 (5 bases). The CDR3 contains 12 residues. CDR1 is DFQATT, CDR2 SNEGSKA, per germline (reference sequence).

This clone was recorded at least ten times. The gene calls are TRBV9 and TRBJ2-2; 10 bases are shared with TRBD2. Germline lookup yields CDR1 SGDLS and CDR2 YYNGEE. The CDR3 has 15 amino acids. J gave up 6 bases and V 3 bases, and 5 bases lay outside the gene matches. CDR3 in DNA: TGTGCCAGCAGCGCTTCCGGGACTAGCGCCGGGGAGCTGTTTTTT. This translates into CASSASGTSAGELFF.

In this sample, this clone turned up many times. The J gene is TRBJ2-7, the V gene TRBV6-2 or TRBV6-3; TRBD1 matches at 9 bases. CDR3 length: 15 residues. The ends lost 6 bases at V and 4 bases at J; junction bases unmatched: 10. Per the germline V gene, CDR1 is MNHEY and CDR2 is SVGEGT. The CDR3 protein is CASRPGTGIVYEQYF. CDR3 nucleotides: TGTGCCAGCAGGCCCGGGACAGGGATAGTTTACGAGCAGTACTTC.

This clone was recorded at least ten times. The genes are TRBV7-9 and TRBJ1-6, with TRBD1 matching 11 bases. CDR3 length equals 15 residues. J gave up 10 bases and V 5 bases, and 7 bases lay outside the gene matches. The germline V gene encodes CDR1 SEHNR and CDR2 FQNEAQ (reference sequence). CDR3 DNA sequence: TGTGCCAGCAGCGTAGGACAGGGGGCGCAATCACCCCTCCACTTT. Protein sequence: CASSVGQGAQSPLHF.

At least ten counts were recorded for this clone. At the DNA level, this CDR3 is encoded by other sequences in the same sample as well. The J gene is TRBJ2-7, the V gene TRBV5-4; perhaps D is TRBD1 or TRBD2 (5 bases each). The CDR3 is made up of 15 amino acids. CDR1 SGHNT and CDR2 YYREEE come from the germline V gene (reference sequence). V was pared by 4 bases and J by 0 bases, with 14 bases between. The CDR3 bases are TGTGCCAGCAGCCCCGGGACCGCGAGCTCCTACGAGCAGTACTTC. This codes for CASSPGTASSYEQYF.

This clone was recorded at least ten times. The chain joins TRBV28 to TRBJ2-7; 8 nucleotides align to TRBD1. The CDR3 covers 15 residues. V lost 7 bases to trimming and J lost 4 bases; unmatched junction nucleotides: 12. Looked up from germline, CDR1 is MDHEN and CDR2 is SYDVKM. CDR3 DNA: TGTGCCAGCAAAAGACAGGGGACCCCTCGTTACGAGCAGTACTTC. Residues: CASKRQGTPRYEQYF.